Listed below are T cell receptor beta chains from one sample, sequenced in a study of shared clonotypes between healthy human individuals. This table comes from immunoSEQ multiplex PCR, and its TCRdb copy is limited to in-frame clones, with some not included. The sample has approximately 710,000 clones; about nine tenths are singletons. Sequenced sample: memory CD8+ T cells from PBMCs. These TCRs come from a man aged 18 to 29 in good health. Some clones in this sample may be carry-over from other donors' samples. Each CDR3 is given with its conserved first and last residue. D genes are given only for firm matches. Size is stated for part of the rows, as once, few or many counts, or as a class when the clone is expanded.

D,J,V,size,CDR3,DNA
TRBD2,TRBJ2-1,TRBV7-9,once,CASSSTGGLSYNEQFF,TGTGCCAGCAGCTCAACGGGAGGCCTCTCCTACAATGAGCAGTTCTTC
TRBD1,TRBJ2-3,TRBV7-9,NA,CASSLAGQGVSDTQYF,TGTGCCAGCAGCTTAGCTGGGCAGGGGGTGTCAGATACGCAGTATTTT
TRBD2,TRBJ2-7,TRBV10-3,NA,CAISLVSSGSGEQYF,TGTGCCATCAGTTTGGTCAGTAGCGGGAGTGGTGAGCAGTACTTC
NA,TRBJ2-1,TRBV7-3,NA,CASSLTASSLFGNEQFF,TGTGCCAGCAGCTTAACAGCTTCCTCCCTATTTGGCAATGAGCAGTTCTTC
NA,TRBJ2-7,TRBV9,NA,CASSAGGNYEQYF,TGTGCCAGCAGCGCCGGGGGAAACTACGAGCAGTACTTC
NA,TRBJ2-7,TRBV6-5,NA,CASRGKTGANYEQYF,TGTGCCAGCAGAGGAAAAACCGGGGCTAACTACGAGCAGTACTTC
NA,TRBJ1-2,TRBV4-1,NA,CASSQGGWAGYTF,TGCGCCAGCAGCCAAGGGGGGTGGGCTGGCTACACCTTC
NA,TRBJ2-2,TRBV29-1,NA,CSVDPSGSGELFF,TGCAGCGTTGACCCGAGCGGATCCGGGGAGCTGTTTTTT
NA,TRBJ2-7,TRBV19,NA,CASSIIGAYEQYF,TGTGCCAGTAGTATTATCGGGGCCTACGAGCAGTACTTC
TRBD2,TRBJ2-2,TRBV7-3,NA,CASSPYGLAGESNTGELFF,TGTGCCAGCAGCCCCTACGGGCTAGCGGGAGAATCGAACACCGGGGAGCTGTTTTTT
NA,TRBJ1-4,TRBV27,NA,CASSPGGQQNEKLFF,TGTGCCAGCTCCCCAGGCGGACAGCAGAATGAAAAACTGTTTTTT
NA,TRBJ2-5,TRBV9,NA,CASSELWGSGGETQYF,TGTGCCAGCAGCGAGCTTTGGGGGTCGGGTGGAGAGACCCAGTACTTC
NA,TRBJ1-2,TRBV9,NA,CASRARGHLQLEGYTF,TGTGCCAGCAGGGCCCGCGGACACCTCCAGCTTGAGGGCTACACCTTC
NA,TRBJ1-1,TRBV6-5,once,CASSSLGGLEAFF,TGTGCCAGCAGTAGCCTCGGGGGCCTTGAAGCTTTCTTT
TRBD1,TRBJ1-1,TRBV7-9,NA,CASSSQGALHTEAFF,TGTGCCAGCAGCTCACAGGGGGCCCTCCACACTGAAGCTTTCTTT
TRBD1,TRBJ1-1,TRBV4-1,NA,CASSRRDRGQAFF,TGCGCCAGCAGTCGACGCGACAGGGGGCAAGCTTTCTTT
NA,TRBJ2-1,TRBV27,NA,CASSFSNSLNEQFF,TGTGCCAGCAGTTTTTCTAACTCATTGAATGAGCAGTTCTTC
NA,TRBJ2-7,TRBV7-9,NA,CASSLEVRNNEQYF,TGTGCCAGCAGCTTAGAGGTCAGGAATAACGAGCAGTACTTC
NA,TRBJ2-1,TRBV7-8,NA,CASSLSGEVFF,TGTGCCAGCAGCTTAAGTGGGGAGGTATTCTTC
NA,TRBJ2-1,TRBV4-1,NA,CASSLGGGSHNEQFF,TGCGCCAGCAGCCTAGGCGGGGGCTCCCACAATGAGCAGTTCTTC
NA,TRBJ2-1,TRBV4-3,NA,CASSQGFTIEQFF,TGCGCCAGCAGCCAAGGCTTCACGATTGAGCAGTTCTTC
NA,TRBJ2-7,TRBV7-9,NA,CASSPDSPYEQYF,TGTGCCAGCAGCCCGGACAGCCCCTACGAGCAGTACTTC
NA,TRBJ2-7,TRBV11-2,NA,CASSARGSYEQYF,TGTGCCAGCAGCGCCAGGGGCTCCTACGAGCAGTACTTC
TRBD2,TRBJ2-1,TRBV7-2,NA,CASSDRLAGVGNEQFF,TGTGCCAGCAGCGACCGACTAGCGGGAGTTGGGAATGAGCAGTTCTTC
NA,TRBJ2-7,TRBV5-4,NA,CASSYDGSSYEQYF,TGTGCCAGCAGTTACGACGGTAGCTCCTACGAGCAGTACTTC
NA,TRBJ1-2,TRBV27,NA,CASSLEGSDGYTF,TGTGCCAGCAGTTTAGAGGGTTCAGATGGCTACACCTTC
NA,TRBJ2-7,TRBV6-1,NA,CASSEREVANPHEQYF,TGTGCCAGCAGTGAAAGGGAGGTAGCAAACCCTCACGAGCAGTACTTC
NA,TRBJ2-2,TRBV27,NA,CASSLLQGHTGELFF,TGTGCCAGCAGCTTATTACAGGGTCACACCGGGGAGCTGTTTTTT
NA,TRBJ1-3,TRBV4-1,once,CASSQSRAVSPGNTIYF,TGCGCCAGCAGCCAGTCCAGGGCGGTGTCTCCGGGAAACACCATATATTTT
NA,TRBJ2-1,TRBV9,once,CASSVGVSSYNEQFF,TGTGCCAGCAGCGTAGGTGTAAGCTCCTACAATGAGCAGTTCTTC
TRBD1,TRBJ2-7,TRBV7-9,NA,CASSPWGQGSLEQYF,TGTGCCAGCAGCCCCTGGGGACAGGGGTCCCTCGAGCAGTACTTC
TRBD1,TRBJ1-2,TRBV29-1,NA,CSVTGGGTYGYTF,TGCAGCGTTACAGGGGGTGGGACCTATGGCTACACCTTC
TRBD1,TRBJ1-1,TRBV6-5,NA,CASTGGAEAFF,TGTGCCTCTACAGGGGGGGCTGAAGCTTTCTTT
TRBD1,TRBJ2-5,TRBV9,NA,CASSVGDRVETQYF,TGTGCCAGCAGCGTAGGGGACAGGGTAGAGACCCAGTACTTC
NA,TRBJ2-1,TRBV4-1,NA,CASSLSGDEQFF,TGCGCCAGCAGCCTGTCCGGAGATGAGCAGTTCTTC
NA,TRBJ1-5,TRBV6-6,once,CASNTQGPINQPQHF,TGTGCCAGCAATACTCAGGGACCGATCAATCAGCCCCAGCATTTT
NA,TRBJ1-1,TRBV7-9,few,CASSLYGAFF,TGTGCCAGCAGCTTATACGGAGCTTTCTTT
TRBD2,TRBJ2-1,TRBV19,NA,CASDPSGTRRRNEQFF,TGTGCCAGCGACCCAAGCGGGACCCGCCGGAGGAATGAGCAGTTCTTC
TRBD2,TRBJ2-2,TRBV7-3,once,CASSLSAGSTGELFF,TGTGCCAGCAGCTTGTCAGCGGGGAGCACCGGGGAGCTGTTTTTT
TRBD2,TRBJ2-1,TRBV15,NA,CATSLAGNYNEQFF,TGTGCCACCAGCTTAGCGGGAAATTACAATGAGCAGTTCTTC
NA,TRBJ2-1,TRBV4-2,once,CASSPTQGNEQFF,TGTGCCAGCAGCCCTACCCAGGGTAATGAGCAGTTCTTC
NA,TRBJ2-1,TRBV2,NA,CASSEGENSYNEQFF,TGTGCCAGCAGTGAAGGGGAAAACTCCTACAATGAGCAGTTCTTC
TRBD1,TRBJ2-1,TRBV7-6,NA,CASSPDRGLEQFF,TGTGCCAGCAGCCCGGACAGGGGGCTTGAGCAGTTCTTC
TRBD1,TRBJ2-7,TRBV4-1,NA,CASSHQQGALSEQYF,TGCGCCAGCAGTCATCAACAGGGGGCACTGTCCGAGCAGTACTTC
NA,TRBJ1-2,TRBV7-9,NA,CASSSGGVRTNYGYTF,TGTGCCAGCAGCTCCGGCGGGGTAAGGACTAACTATGGCTACACCTTC
TRBD1,TRBJ2-5,TRBV7-2,NA,CASSVDRGFQKTQYF,TGTGCCAGCAGCGTCGACAGGGGTTTTCAAAAGACCCAGTACTTC
NA,TRBJ2-7,TRBV13,NA,CASSSGRAGEQYF,TGTGCCAGCAGCTCAGGACGGGCGGGGGAGCAGTACTTC
TRBD2,TRBJ2-3,TRBV18,NA,CASSRGLAGRTDTQYF,TGTGCCAGCTCTCGCGGACTAGCGGGTCGCACAGATACGCAGTATTTT